This T cell receptor (beta chain) is drawn from a study of quantifying T cell responses using KT2 cells. Study background: TCR alpha and beta constant-region primers primed reverse transcription of RNA.

An oligo carrying a UMI was ligated to the cDNA 3' end. First-round PCR used three to four cycles and beta primers RC1.1 and RC1.2 covering TRBC1 and TRBC2. TCRdb called the UMI-ligation and nested PCR reads again in MiXCR, with one record for every CDR3 protein. This repertoire shows around 44,000 distinct CDR3 sequences, about a sixth found once; its top ten account for around two fifths. V was cut by 5 bases and J by 4 bases, with 11 bases left in between. This CDR3 region has 13 residues. CDR1 is GTSNPN and CDR2 is SVGIG in the germline V gene (reference sequence). A single count supports this clonotype.

The TCR comes from a human donor. The source material was PBMCs spiked with cells of the T cell clone KT2. V and J are TRBV30 and TRBJ1-4; tentative D call: TRBD1 (5 bases). The CDR3 DNA sequence: TGTGCCTGGGGGGACCCAATTAATGAAAAACTGTTTTTT. Translation: CAWGDPINEKLFF.